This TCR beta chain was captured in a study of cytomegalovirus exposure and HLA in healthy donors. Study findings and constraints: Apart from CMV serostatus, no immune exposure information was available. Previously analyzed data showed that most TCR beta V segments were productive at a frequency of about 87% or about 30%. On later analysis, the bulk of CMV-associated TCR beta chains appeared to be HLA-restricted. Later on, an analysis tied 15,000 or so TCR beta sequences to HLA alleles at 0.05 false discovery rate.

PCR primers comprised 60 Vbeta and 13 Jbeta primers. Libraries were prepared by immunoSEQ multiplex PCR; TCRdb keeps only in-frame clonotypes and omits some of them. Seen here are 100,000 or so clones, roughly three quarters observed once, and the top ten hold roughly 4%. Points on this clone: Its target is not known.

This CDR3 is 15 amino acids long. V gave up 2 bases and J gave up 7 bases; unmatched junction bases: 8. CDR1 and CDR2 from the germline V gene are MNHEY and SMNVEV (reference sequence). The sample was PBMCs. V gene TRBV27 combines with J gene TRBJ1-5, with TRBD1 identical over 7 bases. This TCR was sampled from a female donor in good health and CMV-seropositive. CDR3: CASSLAQGTNQPQHF. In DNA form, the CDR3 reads TGTGCCAGCAGTTTAGCACAGGGGACAAACCAGCCCCAGCATTTT.